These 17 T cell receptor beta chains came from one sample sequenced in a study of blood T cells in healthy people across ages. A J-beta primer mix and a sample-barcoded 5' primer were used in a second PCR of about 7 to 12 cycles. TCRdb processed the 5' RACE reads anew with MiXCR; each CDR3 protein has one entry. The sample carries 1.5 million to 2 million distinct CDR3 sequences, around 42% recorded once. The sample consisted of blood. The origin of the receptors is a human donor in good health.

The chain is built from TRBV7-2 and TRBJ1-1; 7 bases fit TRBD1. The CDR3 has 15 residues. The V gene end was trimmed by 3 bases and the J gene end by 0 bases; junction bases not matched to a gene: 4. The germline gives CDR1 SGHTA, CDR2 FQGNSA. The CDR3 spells CASSFPGTVNTEAFF. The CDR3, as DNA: TGTGCCAGCAGCTTTCCCGGGACAGTGAACACTGAAGCTTTCTTT. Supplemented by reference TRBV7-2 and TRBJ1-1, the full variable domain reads GAGVSQSPSNKVTEKGKDVELRCDPISGHTALYWYRQSLGQGLEFLIYFQGNSAPDKSGLPSDRFSAERTGGSVSTLTIQRTQQEDSAVYLCASSFPGTVNTEAFFGQGTRLTVV.

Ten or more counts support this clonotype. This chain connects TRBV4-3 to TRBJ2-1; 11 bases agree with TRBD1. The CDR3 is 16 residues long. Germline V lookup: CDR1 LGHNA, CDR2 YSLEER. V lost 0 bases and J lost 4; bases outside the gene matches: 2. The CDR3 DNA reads TGCGCCAGCAGCCAAGATGGACAGGGGGCTTACAATGAGCAGTTCTTC. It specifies CASSQDGQGAYNEQFF.

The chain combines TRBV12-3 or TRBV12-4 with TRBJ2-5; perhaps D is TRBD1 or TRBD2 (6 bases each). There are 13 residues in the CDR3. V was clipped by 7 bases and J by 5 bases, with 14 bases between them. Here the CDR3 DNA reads TGTGCCAGCAAAATCGGGGGCCTGGAGACCCAGTACTTC. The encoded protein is CASKIGGLETQYF.

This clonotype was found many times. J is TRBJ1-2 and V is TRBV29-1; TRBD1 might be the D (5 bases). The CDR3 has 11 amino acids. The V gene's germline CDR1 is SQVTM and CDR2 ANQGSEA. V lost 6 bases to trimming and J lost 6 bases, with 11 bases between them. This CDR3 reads CSVQGTDGYTF. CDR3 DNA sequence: TGCAGCGTGCAAGGGACCGATGGCTACACCTTC.

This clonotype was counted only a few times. The CDR3: CASSSRDGSYGYTF. The CDR3 DNA sequence: TGTGCCAGCAGCTCGCGAGACGGCTCCTATGGCTACACCTTC. J is TRBJ1-2 and V is TRBV4-2, with D hard to call. This CDR3 has 14 amino acids. With 5 bases removed from V and 4 bases from J, the gap between germline ends came to 14 bases. Germline V gene lookup returns CDR1 LGHNA and CDR2 YNFKEQ.

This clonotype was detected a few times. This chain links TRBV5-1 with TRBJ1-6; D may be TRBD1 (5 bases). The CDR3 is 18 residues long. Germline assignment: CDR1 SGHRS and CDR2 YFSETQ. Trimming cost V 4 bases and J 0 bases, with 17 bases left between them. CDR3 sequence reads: CASSGSGRSFSYNSPLHF. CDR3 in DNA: TGCGCCAGCAGCGGCTCGGGACGGTCTTTCTCCTATAATTCACCCCTCCACTTT.

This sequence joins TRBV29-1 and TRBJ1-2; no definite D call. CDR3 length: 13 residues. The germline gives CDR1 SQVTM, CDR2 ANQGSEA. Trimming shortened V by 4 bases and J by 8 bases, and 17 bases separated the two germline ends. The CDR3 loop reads CSVGSGWDGGYTF. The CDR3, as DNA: TGCAGCGTTGGTTCTGGGTGGGATGGCGGCTACACCTTC. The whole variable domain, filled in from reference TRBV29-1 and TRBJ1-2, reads SAVISQKPSRDICQRGTSLTIQCQVDSQVTMMFWYRQQPGQSLTLIATANQGSEATYESGFVIDKFPISRPNLTFSTLTVSNMSPEDSSIYLCSVGSGWDGGYTFGSGTRLTVV.

CDR3 amino acids: CASSPTGAQPQHF. CDR3 sequence (DNA): TGTGCCAGCAGTCCTACAGGGGCTCAGCCCCAGCATTTT. This rearrangement joins TRBV12-3 or TRBV12-4 to TRBJ1-5, with 7 bases that match TRBD1. CDR3 length: 13 residues. The junction had 4 bases not matched to a gene; V was cut back by 5 bases and J by 6 bases.

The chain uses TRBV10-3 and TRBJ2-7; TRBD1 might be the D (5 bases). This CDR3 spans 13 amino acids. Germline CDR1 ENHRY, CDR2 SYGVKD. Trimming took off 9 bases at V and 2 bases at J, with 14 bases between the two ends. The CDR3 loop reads CAIAATETYEQYF. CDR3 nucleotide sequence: TGTGCCATTGCCGCGACAGAAACCTACGAGCAGTACTTC.

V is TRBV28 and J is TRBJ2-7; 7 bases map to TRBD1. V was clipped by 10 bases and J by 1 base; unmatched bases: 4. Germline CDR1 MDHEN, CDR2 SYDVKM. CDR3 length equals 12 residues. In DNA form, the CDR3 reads TGTGCCACTGACAGGGTTTCCTACGAGCAGTACTTC. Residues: CATDRVSYEQYF.

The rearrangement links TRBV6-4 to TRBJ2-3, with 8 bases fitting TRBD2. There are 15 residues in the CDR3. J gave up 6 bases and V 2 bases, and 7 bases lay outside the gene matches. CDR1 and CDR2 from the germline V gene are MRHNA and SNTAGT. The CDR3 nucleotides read TGTGCCAGCAGTGACGAAGCGGGGGAAGGGGATACGCAGTATTTT. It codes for CASSDEAGEGDTQYF.

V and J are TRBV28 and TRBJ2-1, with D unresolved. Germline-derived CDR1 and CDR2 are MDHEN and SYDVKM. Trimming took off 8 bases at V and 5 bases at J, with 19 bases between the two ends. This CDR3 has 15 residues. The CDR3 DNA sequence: TGTGCCAGCGCTTTTGAAGAGACTTCCCACAATGAGCAGTTCTTC. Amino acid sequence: CASAFEETSHNEQFF.

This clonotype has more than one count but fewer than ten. CDR3 region: CSVFGAGYTF. CDR3 bases: TGCAGCGTTTTTGGGGCTGGCTACACCTTC. The chain joins TRBV29-1 to TRBJ1-2; tentative D call: TRBD1 (5 bases). The CDR3 has 10 residues. Germline V lookup: CDR1 SQVTM, CDR2 ANQGSEA. The V gene lost 5 bases and the J gene lost 7 bases, with 8 bases spanning the gap.

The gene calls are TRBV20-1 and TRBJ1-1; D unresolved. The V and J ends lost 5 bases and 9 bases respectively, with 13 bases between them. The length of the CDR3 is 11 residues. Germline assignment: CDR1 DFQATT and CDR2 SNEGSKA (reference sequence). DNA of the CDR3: TGCAGTGCTGACTGGAACGATAAAGCTTTCTTT. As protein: CSADWNDKAFF.

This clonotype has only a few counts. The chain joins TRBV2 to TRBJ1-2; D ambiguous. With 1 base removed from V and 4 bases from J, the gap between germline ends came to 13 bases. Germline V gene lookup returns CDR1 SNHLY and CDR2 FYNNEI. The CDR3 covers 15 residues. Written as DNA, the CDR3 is TGTGCCAGCAGTGAAGTGGGCACGACAATCTATGGCTACACCTTC. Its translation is CASSEVGTTIYGYTF.

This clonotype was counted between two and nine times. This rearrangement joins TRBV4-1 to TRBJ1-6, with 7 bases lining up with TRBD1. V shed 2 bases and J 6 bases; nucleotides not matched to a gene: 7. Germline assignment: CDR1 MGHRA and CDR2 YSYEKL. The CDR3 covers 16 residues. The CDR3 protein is CASSQPSGQLNSPLHF. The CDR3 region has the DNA TGCGCCAGCAGCCAACCCTCGGGACAGCTTAATTCACCCCTCCACTTT.

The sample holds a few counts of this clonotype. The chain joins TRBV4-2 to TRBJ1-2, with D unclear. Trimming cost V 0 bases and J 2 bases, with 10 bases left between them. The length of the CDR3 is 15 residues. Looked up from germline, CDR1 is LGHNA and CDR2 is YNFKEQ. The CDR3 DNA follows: TGTGCCAGCAGCCAAGAGTACCGGAACAACTATGGCTACACCTTC. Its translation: CASSQEYRNNYGYTF.